The clone carrying this T cell receptor (beta chain) was counted between two and nine times. Its antigen is still unknown. Until they underwent thyroid surgery, no patient had received any treatment. Original methodology: For papillary thyroid cancer, a distant-metastasis classifier was constructed from CDR3 differences observed across clinicopathological groups. Using MiXCR, TCRdb re-called clones from the PCR reads. The V and J calls, along with clone size, are taken from TCRdb and not from the paper's own processing. In the table there are about 18,000 clones, 34% of which are singletons. CDR3 length equals 16 residues. Germline V gene lookup returns CDR1 MGHRA and CDR2 YSYEKL. Losses at the gene ends were 1 base for V and 5 bases for J; bases not matched to a gene: 3. This specimen comes from a study of metastatic and nonmetastatic thyroid tumors. The study's findings and limits: A significant increase in TCR beta diversity was reportedly seen in malignant thyroid tumors relative to benign nodules, in blood and tumor.

Sample: tumor tissue. The receptor comes from a male donor with papillary thyroid cancer or a benign thyroid nodule (not recorded which). Some clones in this sample may be carry-over from other donors' samples. This chain connects TRBV4-1 to TRBJ2-5; 14 positions match TRBD2. The CDR3 loop is CASSQGGLAGAETQYF. CDR3 in DNA: TGCGCCAGCAGCCAAGGGGGACTAGCGGGAGCTGAGACCCAGTACTTC.